This T cell receptor (beta chain) was recorded in a study of Ad26.COV2.S vaccination and SARS-CoV-2 variants. For the study at large: Trial arm assignment for the donor was COV1001 Ad26.COV2.S. Intramuscular Ad26.COV2.S at 5x10^10 or 1x10^11 viral particles.

This CDR3 has 16 amino acids. This table comes from immunoSEQ multiplex PCR, and its TCRdb copy is limited to in-frame clones, with some not included. The sample yields some 270,000 clones, about 83% seen once. In its sample, this clone was seen many times. Indicated treatment: some 20 received Ad26.COV2.S at low or high dose, single or two shots; 5 received placebo; per-sample allocation not given. The investigators took samples on day 63 after the first vaccine or placebo injection. Specimen: peripheral blood, collected in a trial of Ad26.COV2.S vaccine versus placebo. This receptor was identified in a person aged 18-60 years who received the Ad26.COV2.S COVID-19 vaccine or a placebo. The rearrangement uses TRBV1 and TRBJ2-7; the table's TRBD2 call for D was not verified on the DNA. TRBV1 is a documented pseudogene. CDR3 amino acids: CTSSLAAGGKSYEQYV. As DNA, the CDR3 is TGCACCAGCAGCCTCGCCGCGGGGGGGAAGTCCTACGAGCAGTACGTC.